The next 12 T cell receptor beta chains were all read from a single sample in a study of Graves' ophthalmopathy and Graves' hyperthyroidism. CDR3 regions of TCR beta were amplified from RNA transcripts. First-round RT-PCR relied on HTBI primers, and a second-round multiplex PCR came next. TCRdb itself ran the multiplex PCR reads through MiXCR, one entry per CDR3 protein. This sample yields around 600,000 distinct CDR3 sequences, of which about two fifths are seen a single time; roughly 3% belongs to the top ten. Sequencing was performed on peripheral blood. Source of these receptors: an adult man with Graves' ophthalmopathy.

This clonotype appeared once. V usage is TRBV29-1 and J usage is TRBJ2-7, with 10 positions matching TRBD2. There are 16 residues in the CDR3. The ends lost 7 bases at V and 4 bases at J; junction bases unmatched: 16. Germline V lookup: CDR1 SQVTM, CDR2 ANQGSEA. The CDR3: CSAKQGGGTSAYEQYF. CDR3 DNA: TGCAGCGCCAAACAGGGGGGGGGGACTAGCGCTTACGAGCAGTACTTC.

This clonotype was seen at least ten times. V and J are TRBV20-1 and TRBJ2-5; D possibly uses TRBD1 or TRBD2 (5 bases each). Looked up from germline, CDR1 is DFQATT and CDR2 is SNEGSKA (reference sequence). Trimming shortened V by 6 bases and J by 2 bases, and 10 bases separated the two germline ends. This CDR3 has 12 amino acids. The CDR3, as DNA: TGCAGTGCATCGGGACGGCAAGAGACCCAGTACTTC. Its protein is CSASGRQETQYF.

This clonotype was recorded at least ten times. V is TRBV2 and J is TRBJ1-5; 9 nucleotides align to TRBD1. V was pared by 5 bases and J by 1 base, with 3 bases of the junction left unmatched. Germline CDR1 reads SNHLY; CDR2 reads FYNNEI. This CDR3 is built from 15 residues. CDR3 amino acids: CASSPGQGSNQPQHF. For the CDR3, the DNA is TGTGCCAGCAGTCCTGGACAGGGGAGCAATCAGCCCCAGCATTTT.

Worth noting for this clonotype: The junction and the germline gene differ at one end; a read error may be behind it. CDR3 residues: CAGSYGPGSGSEQYF. CDR3 bases: TGTGCCGGCAGTTACGGGCCCGGGAGCGGTAGCGAGCAGTACTTC. The V and J genes are TRBV6-2 or TRBV6-3 and TRBJ2-7, with D possibly TRBD2 on 6 matching bases. The CDR3 extends over 15 amino acids. Per the germline V gene, CDR1 is MNHEY and CDR2 is SVGEGT.

This clonotype was picked up many times. The chain employs TRBV20-1 and TRBJ1-2; unclear D gene. CDR1 is DFQATT and CDR2 is SNEGSKA in the germline V gene (reference sequence). V lost 1 base, J lost 4 bases, and 13 bases lay in between. The CDR3 has 14 amino acids. CDR3 DNA sequence: TGCAGTGCTAGAGTATCGGGTGGGTCCTATGGCTACACCTTC. Protein sequence: CSARVSGGSYGYTF.

This clonotype was observed at least ten times. CDR3 bases: TGTGCCAGCAGCTTAGTCCAGGGCGGGGGAAACACCATATATTTT. Translated: CASSLVQGGGNTIYF. The chain joins TRBV7-2 to TRBJ1-3, with D possibly matching TRBD1 (5 bases). The germline CDR1 and CDR2 sequences are SGHTA and FQGNSA. CDR3 length: 15 amino acids. The V gene lost 1 base and the J gene lost 4 bases, with 11 bases spanning the gap.

This clonotype was recorded at least ten times. V is TRBV7-9 and J is TRBJ1-1; possible D gene TRBD1, 6 bases. Deletions cut 0 bases from V and 0 bases from J, with 14 bases between. Germline CDR1 SEHNR, CDR2 FQNEAQ (reference sequence). The CDR3 runs to 17 residues. The CDR3 reads CASSLAWGGGMNTEAFF. The CDR3 nucleotides read TGTGCCAGCAGCTTAGCCTGGGGGGGCGGCATGAACACTGAAGCTTTCTTT.

The J gene is TRBJ2-5, the V gene TRBV7-2; 12 bases fit TRBD2. This CDR3 is built from 14 residues. The germline CDR1 and CDR2 sequences are SGHTA and FQGNSA. J lost 5 bases, V lost 6 bases, and 4 bases had no gene match. The CDR3 DNA sequence: TGTGCCAGCAGTCGACTAGCGGGAGATGAGACCCAGTACTTC. It specifies CASSRLAGDETQYF.

This clonotype has just one count. The chain uses TRBV29-1 and TRBJ1-1; the D is unclear. V gave up 4 bases and J gave up 11 bases, with 17 bases separating them. The CDR3 is 12 amino acids. CDR1 SQVTM and CDR2 ANQGSEA come from the germline V gene. The CDR3 DNA sequence: TGCAGCGTTGGCGAGGCCCAGGTCGGCGCTTTCTTT. Translating it yields CSVGEAQVGAFF.

A remark on this clonotype: This clone may be a read error of a much larger clone one base away. V and J are TRBV25-1 and TRBJ1-2; D is unresolved. The germline V gene encodes CDR1 MGHDK and CDR2 SYGVNS. This CDR3 region has 12 residues. V lost 7 bases, J lost 7 bases, and 13 bases lay in between. CDR3 amino acids: CASTRGFCGYTF. For the CDR3, the DNA is TGTGCCAGCACCCGAGGGTTCTGTGGCTACACCTTC.

This clonotype was observed many times. V usage is TRBV19 and J usage is TRBJ2-7; 7 bases align to TRBD1. The V segment lost 4 bases and the J segment 7 bases; nucleotides outside the gene matches: 10. Germline CDR1 is LNHDA and CDR2 is SQIVND (reference sequence). CDR3 length: 14 amino acids. CDR3 amino acids: CASSKGARLEEQYF. The CDR3 DNA is TGTGCCAGTAGTAAGGGGGCTCGCCTTGAGGAGCAGTACTTC.

Many counts were recorded for this clonotype. The chain joins TRBV11-2 to TRBJ1-6; a possible D gene is TRBD1 (6 bases). The CDR3 runs 15 residues. V shed 5 bases and J shed 6 bases, with 14 bases lying between them. Germline lookup yields CDR1 SGHAT and CDR2 FQNNGV. CDR3 region: CASSLSGTLNSPLHF. The CDR3 region has the DNA TGTGCCAGCAGCCTATCCGGGACACTTAATTCACCCCTCCACTTT.